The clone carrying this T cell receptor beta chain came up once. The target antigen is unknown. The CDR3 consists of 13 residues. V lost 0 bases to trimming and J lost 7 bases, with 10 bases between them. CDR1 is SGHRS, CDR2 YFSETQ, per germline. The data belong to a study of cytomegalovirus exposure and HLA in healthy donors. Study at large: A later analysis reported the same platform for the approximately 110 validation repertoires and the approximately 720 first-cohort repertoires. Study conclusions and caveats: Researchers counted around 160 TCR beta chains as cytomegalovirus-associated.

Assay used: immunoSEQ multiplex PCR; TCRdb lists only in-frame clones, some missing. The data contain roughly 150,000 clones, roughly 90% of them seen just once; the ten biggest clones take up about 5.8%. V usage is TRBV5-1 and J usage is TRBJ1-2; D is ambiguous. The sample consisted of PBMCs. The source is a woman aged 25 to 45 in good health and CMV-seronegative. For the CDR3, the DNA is TGCGCCAGCAGCTTGGTTGGCTTAAGTGGCTACACCTTC. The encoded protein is CASSLVGLSGYTF.